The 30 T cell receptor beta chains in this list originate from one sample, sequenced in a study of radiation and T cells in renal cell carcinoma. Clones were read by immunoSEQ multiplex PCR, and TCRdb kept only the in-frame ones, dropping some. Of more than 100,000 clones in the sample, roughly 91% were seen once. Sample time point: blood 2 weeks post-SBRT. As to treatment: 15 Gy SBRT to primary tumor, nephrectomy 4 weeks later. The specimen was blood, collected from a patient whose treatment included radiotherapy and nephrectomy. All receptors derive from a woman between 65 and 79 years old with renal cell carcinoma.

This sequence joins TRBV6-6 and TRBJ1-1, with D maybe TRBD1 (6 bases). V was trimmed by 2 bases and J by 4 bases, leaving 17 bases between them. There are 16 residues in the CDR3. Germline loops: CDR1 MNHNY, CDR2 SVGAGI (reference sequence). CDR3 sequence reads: CASSYTPGGSVTEAFF. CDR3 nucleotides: TGTGCCAGCAGTTACACCCCCGGGGGCTCTGTCACTGAAGCTTTCTTT.

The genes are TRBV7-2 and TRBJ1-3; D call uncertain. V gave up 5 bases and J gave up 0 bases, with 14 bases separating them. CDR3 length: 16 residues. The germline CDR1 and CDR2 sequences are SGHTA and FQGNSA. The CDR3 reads CASSPADGYSGNTIYF. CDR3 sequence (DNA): TGTGCCAGCAGCCCCGCGGACGGATACTCTGGAAACACCATATATTTT.

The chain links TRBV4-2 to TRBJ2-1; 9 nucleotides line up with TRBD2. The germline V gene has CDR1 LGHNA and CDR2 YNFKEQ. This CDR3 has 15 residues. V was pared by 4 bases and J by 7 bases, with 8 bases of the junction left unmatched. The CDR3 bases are TGTGCCAGCAGCCCCTCGGGACTAGCAGGGAATGAGCAGTTCTTC. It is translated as CASSPSGLAGNEQFF.

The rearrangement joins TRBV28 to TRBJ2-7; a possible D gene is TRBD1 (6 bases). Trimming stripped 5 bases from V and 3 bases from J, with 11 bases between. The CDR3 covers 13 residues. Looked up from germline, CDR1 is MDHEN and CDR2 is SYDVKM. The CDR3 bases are TGTGCCAGCAGTCAAACAGGGTTCTACGAGCAGTACTTC. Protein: CASSQTGFYEQYF.

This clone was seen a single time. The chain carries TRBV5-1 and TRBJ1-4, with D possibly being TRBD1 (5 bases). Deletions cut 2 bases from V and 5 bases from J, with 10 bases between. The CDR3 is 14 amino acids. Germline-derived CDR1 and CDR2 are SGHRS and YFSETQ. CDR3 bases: TGCGCCAGCAGCTTAGGGACCGGGAATGAAAAACTGTTTTTT. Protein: CASSLGTGNEKLFF.

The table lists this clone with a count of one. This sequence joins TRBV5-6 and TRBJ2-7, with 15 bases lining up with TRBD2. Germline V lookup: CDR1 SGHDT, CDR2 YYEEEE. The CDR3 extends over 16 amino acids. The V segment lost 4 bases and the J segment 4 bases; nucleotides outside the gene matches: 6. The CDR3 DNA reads TGTGCCAGCAGCACACCGGGACTAGCGGGGGGTTACGAGCAGTACTTC. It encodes CASSTPGLAGGYEQYF.

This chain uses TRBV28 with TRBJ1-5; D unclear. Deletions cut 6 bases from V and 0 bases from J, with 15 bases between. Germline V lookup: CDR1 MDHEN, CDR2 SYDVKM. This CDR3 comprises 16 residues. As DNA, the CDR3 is TGTGCCAGCAGCCGAGTGGGCTCTTATAGCAATCAGCCCCAGCATTTT. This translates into CASSRVGSYSNQPQHF.

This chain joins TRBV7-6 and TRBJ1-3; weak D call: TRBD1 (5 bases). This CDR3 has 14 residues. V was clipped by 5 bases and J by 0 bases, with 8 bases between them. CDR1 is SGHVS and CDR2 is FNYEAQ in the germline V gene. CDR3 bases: TGTGCCAGCAGCCCGACAGACTCTGGAAACACCATATATTTT. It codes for CASSPTDSGNTIYF.

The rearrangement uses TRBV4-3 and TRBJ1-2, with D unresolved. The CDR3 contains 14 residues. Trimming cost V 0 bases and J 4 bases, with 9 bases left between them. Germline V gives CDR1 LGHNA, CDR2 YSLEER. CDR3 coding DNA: TGCGCCAGCAGCCAAGATCAAGGGTTCTATGGCTACACCTTC. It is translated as CASSQDQGFYGYTF.

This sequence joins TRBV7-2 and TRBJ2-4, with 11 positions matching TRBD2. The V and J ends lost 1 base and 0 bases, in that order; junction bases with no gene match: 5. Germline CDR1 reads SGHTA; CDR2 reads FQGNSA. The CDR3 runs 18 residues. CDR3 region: CASSLELLAGGAKNIQYF. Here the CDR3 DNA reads TGTGCCAGCAGCTTAGAGCTTCTAGCGGGGGGAGCCAAAAACATTCAGTACTTC.

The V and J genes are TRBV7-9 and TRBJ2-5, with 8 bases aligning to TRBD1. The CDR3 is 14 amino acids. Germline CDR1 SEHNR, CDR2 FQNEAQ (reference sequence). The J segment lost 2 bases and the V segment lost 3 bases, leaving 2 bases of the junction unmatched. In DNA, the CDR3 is TGTGCCAGCAGCTTTGGACAGGGACAAGAGACCCAGTACTTC. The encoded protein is CASSFGQGQETQYF.

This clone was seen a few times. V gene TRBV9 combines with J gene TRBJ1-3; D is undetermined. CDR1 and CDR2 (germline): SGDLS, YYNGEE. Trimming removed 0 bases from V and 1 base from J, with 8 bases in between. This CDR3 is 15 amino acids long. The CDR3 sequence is CASSVGLTSGNTIYF. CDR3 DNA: TGTGCCAGCAGCGTAGGATTGACTTCTGGAAACACCATATATTTT.

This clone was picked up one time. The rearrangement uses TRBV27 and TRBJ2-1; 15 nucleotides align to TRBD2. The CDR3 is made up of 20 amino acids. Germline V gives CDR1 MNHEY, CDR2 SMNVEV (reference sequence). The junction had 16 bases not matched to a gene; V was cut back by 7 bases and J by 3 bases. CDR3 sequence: CASTNPLGTSGGYIYNEQFF. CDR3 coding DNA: TGTGCCAGCACTAACCCTCTTGGGACTAGCGGGGGGTATATCTACAATGAGCAGTTCTTC.

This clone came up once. The CDR3 loop reads CASSFSGAETQYF. As DNA, the CDR3 is TGTGCCAGCAGCTTCTCAGGGGCAGAGACCCAGTACTTC. The chain links TRBV7-2 to TRBJ2-5; D possibly corresponds to TRBD1 (6 bases). There are 13 residues in the CDR3. V was cut by 3 bases and J by 4 bases, with 9 bases left in between. Germline values: CDR1 SGHTA, CDR2 FQGNSA. The variable domain in full, with the rest retrieved from reference TRBV7-2 and TRBJ2-5, is GAGVSQSPSNKVTEKGKDVELRCDPISGHTALYWYRQSLGQGLEFLIYFQGNSAPDKSGLPSDRFSAERTGGSVSTLTIQRTQQEDSAVYLCASSFSGAETQYFGPGTRLLVL.

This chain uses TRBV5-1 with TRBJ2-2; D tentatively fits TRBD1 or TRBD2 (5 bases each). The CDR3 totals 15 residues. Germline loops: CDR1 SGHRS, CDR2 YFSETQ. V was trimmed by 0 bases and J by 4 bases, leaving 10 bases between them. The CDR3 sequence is CASSLEVGTTGELFF. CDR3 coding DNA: TGCGCCAGCAGCTTGGAGGTAGGGACCACCGGGGAGCTGTTTTTT. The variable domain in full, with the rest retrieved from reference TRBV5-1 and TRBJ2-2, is KAGVTQTPRYLIKTRGQQVTLSCSPISGHRSVSWYQQTPGQGLQFLFEYFSETQRNKGNFPGRFSGRQFSNSRSEMNVSTLELGDSALYLCASSLEVGTTGELFFGEGSRLTVL.

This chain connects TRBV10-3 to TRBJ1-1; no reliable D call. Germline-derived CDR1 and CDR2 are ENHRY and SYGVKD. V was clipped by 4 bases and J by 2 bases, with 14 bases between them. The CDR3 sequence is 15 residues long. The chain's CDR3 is CAISARRDPNTEAFF. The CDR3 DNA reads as TGTGCCATCAGTGCGAGGCGAGACCCCAACACTGAAGCTTTCTTT.

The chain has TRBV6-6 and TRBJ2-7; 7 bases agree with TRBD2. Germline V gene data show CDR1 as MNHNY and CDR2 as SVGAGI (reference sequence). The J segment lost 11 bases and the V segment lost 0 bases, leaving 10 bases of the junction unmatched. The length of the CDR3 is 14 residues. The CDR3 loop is CASSYSQGGNHKYF. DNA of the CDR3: TGTGCCAGCAGTTACTCCCAGGGAGGGAATCACAAGTACTTC.

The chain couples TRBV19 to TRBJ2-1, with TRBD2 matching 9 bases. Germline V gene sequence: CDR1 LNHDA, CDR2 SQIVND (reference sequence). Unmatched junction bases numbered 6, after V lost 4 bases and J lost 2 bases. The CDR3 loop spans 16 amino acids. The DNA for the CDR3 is TGTGCCAGTAGTACGGCGGGACTAGCAACCTACAATGAGCAGTTCTTC. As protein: CASSTAGLATYNEQFF.

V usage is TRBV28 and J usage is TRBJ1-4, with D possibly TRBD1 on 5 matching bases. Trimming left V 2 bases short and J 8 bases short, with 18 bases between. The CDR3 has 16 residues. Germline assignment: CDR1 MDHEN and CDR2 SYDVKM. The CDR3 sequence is CASSLISAGFQEKLFF. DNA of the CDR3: TGTGCCAGCAGTTTAATCTCAGCAGGGTTCCAGGAAAAACTGTTTTTT.

As DNA, the CDR3 is TGCAGCGTCGCGACAGGGGATGGCTACACCTTC. It translates to CSVATGDGYTF. The chain carries TRBV29-1 and TRBJ1-2; 8 bases are a match to TRBD1. Per germline, CDR1 SQVTM and CDR2 ANQGSEA. V lost 6 bases and J lost 6; bases outside the gene matches: 3. The CDR3 consists of 11 residues. Supplemented by reference TRBV29-1 and TRBJ1-2, the full variable domain reads SAVISQKPSRDICQRGTSLTIQCQVDSQVTMMFWYRQQPGQSLTLIATANQGSEATYESGFVIDKFPISRPNLTFSTLTVSNMSPEDSSIYLCSVATGDGYTFGSGTRLTVV.

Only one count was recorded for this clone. CDR3 protein: CASSTTSSYNEQFF. As DNA, the CDR3 is TGTGCCAGCAGCACAACGAGCTCCTACAATGAGCAGTTCTTC. This sequence joins TRBV7-9 and TRBJ2-1; the D is unclear. Trimming shortened V by 5 bases and J by 0 bases, and 8 bases separated the two germline ends. The CDR3 has 14 amino acids. Germline V gene sequence: CDR1 SEHNR, CDR2 FQNEAQ (reference sequence).

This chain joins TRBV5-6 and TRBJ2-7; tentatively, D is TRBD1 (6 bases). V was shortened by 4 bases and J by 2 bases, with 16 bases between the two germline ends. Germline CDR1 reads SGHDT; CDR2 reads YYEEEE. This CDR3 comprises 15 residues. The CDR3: CASSGGWGPPYEQYF. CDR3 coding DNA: TGTGCCAGCAGCGGGGGATGGGGGCCCCCCTACGAGCAGTACTTC. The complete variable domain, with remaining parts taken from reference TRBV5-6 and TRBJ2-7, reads DAGVTQSPTHLIKTRGQQVTLRCSPKSGHDTVSWYQQALGQGPQFIFQYYEEEERQRGNFPDRFSGHQFPNYSSELNVNALLLGDSALYLCASSGGWGPPYEQYFGPGTRLTVT.

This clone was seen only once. The CDR3 DNA reads as TGTGCCAGCAGCGCCCCGATGACGGAAGACTATGGCTACACCTTC. Translating it yields CASSAPMTEDYGYTF. V usage is TRBV9 and J usage is TRBJ1-2; no clear D gene. Trimming removed 3 bases at V and 3 bases at J, with 15 bases between. Germline V gene lookup returns CDR1 SGDLS and CDR2 YYNGEE. The CDR3 covers 15 residues.

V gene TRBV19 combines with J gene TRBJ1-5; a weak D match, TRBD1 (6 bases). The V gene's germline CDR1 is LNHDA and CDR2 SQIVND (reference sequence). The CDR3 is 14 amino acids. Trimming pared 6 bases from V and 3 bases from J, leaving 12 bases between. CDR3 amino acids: CASSMNRVNQPQHF. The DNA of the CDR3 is TGTGCCAGTAGCATGAACAGGGTCAATCAGCCCCAGCATTTT.

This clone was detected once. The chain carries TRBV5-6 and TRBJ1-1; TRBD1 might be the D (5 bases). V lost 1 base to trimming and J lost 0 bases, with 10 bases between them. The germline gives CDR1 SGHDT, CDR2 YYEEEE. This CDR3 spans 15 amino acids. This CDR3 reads CASSLRGRLNTEAFF. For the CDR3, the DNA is TGTGCCAGCAGCTTGCGGGGGAGGTTGAACACTGAAGCTTTCTTT.

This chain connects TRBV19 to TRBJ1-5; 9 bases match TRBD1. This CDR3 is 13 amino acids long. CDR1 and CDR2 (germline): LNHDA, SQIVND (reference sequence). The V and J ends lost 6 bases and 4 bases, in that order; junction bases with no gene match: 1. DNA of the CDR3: TGTGCCAGTAGGGGGACAGGGAATCAGCCCCAGCATTTT. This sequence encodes CASRGTGNQPQHF. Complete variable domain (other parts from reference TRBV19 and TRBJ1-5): DGGITQSPKYLFRKEGQNVTLSCEQNLNHDAMYWYRQDPGQGLRLIYYSQIVNDFQKGDIAEGYSVSREKKESFPLTVTSAQKNPTAFYLCASRGTGNQPQHFGDGTRLSIL.

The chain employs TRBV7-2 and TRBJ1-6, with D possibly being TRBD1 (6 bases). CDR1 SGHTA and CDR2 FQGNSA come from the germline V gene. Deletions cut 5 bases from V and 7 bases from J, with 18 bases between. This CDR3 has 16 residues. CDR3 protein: CASSPGGHRSNSPLHF. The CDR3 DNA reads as TGTGCCAGCAGCCCCGGGGGCCACAGGTCAAATTCACCCCTCCACTTT. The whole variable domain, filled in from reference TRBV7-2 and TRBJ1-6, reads GAGVSQSPSNKVTEKGKDVELRCDPISGHTALYWYRQSLGQGLEFLIYFQGNSAPDKSGLPSDRFSAERTGGSVSTLTIQRTQQEDSAVYLCASSPGGHRSNSPLHFGNGTRLTVT.

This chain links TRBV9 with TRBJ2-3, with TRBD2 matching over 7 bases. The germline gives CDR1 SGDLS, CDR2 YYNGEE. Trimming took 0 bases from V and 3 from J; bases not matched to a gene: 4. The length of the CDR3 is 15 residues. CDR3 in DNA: TGTGCCAGCAGCGTAGTCGGGGGGAGAACAGATACGCAGTATTTT. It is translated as CASSVVGGRTDTQYF.

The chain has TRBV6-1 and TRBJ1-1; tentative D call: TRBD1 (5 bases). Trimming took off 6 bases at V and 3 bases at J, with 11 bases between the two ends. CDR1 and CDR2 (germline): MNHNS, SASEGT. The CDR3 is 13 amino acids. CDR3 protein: CASRPPGHTEAFF. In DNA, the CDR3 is TGTGCCAGCAGACCTCCGGGACACACTGAAGCTTTCTTT.

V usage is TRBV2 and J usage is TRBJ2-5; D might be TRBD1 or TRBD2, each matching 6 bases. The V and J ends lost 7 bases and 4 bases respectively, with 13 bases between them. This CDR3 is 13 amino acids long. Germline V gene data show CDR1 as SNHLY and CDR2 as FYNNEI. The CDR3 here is CASKDGGGETQYF. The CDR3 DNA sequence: TGTGCCAGCAAAGATGGAGGGGGAGAGACCCAGTACTTC. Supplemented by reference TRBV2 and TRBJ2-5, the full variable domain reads EPEVTQTPSHQVTQMGQEVILRCVPISNHLYFYWYRQILGQKVEFLVSFYNNEISEKSEIFDDQFSVERPDGSNFTLKIRSTKLEDSAMYFCASKDGGGETQYFGPGTRLLVL.